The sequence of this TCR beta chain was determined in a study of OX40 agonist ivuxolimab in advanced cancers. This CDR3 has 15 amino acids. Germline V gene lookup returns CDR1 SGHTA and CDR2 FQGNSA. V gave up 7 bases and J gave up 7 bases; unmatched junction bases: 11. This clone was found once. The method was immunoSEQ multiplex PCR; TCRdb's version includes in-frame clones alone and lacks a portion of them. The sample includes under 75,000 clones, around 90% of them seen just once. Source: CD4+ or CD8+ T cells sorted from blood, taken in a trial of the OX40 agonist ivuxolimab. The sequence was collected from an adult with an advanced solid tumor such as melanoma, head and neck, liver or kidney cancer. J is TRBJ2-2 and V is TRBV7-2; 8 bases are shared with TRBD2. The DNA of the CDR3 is TGTGCCAGCACCGGGGGGGCGGACTACTTCGGGGAGCTGTTTTTT. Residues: CASTGGADYFGELFF. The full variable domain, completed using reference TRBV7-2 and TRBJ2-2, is GAGVSQSPSNKVTEKGKDVELRCDPISGHTALYWYRQSLGQGLEFLIYFQGNSAPDKSGLPSDRFSAERTGGSVSTLTIQRTQQEDSAVYLCASTGGADYFGELFFGEGSRLTVL.